A selection of T cell receptor beta chains follows, all from one sample in a study of T cell responses to AZD1222 COVID-19 vaccine. The protocol was immunoSEQ multiplex PCR, while the TCRdb copy is restricted to in-frame clones and leaves out a portion. The table shows fewer than 150,000 clones, with nearly 95% occurring only once. This material consisted of peripheral blood, taken on day 0 of AZD1222 vaccination. These TCRs come from an adult in good health. Both conserved end residues are part of each CDR3. The order of the fields is D gene, clone size, CDR3 length, V gene, J gene, CDR3 protein, CDR3 DNA. D genes are given only for firm matches. Size is omitted from some rows. Given values are once, few, many or a class for expanded clones.

d_gene: -; abundance: -; len: 15; v_gene: TRBV10-3; j_gene: TRBJ1-1; CDR3aa: CAISLGEGLNTEAFF; CDR3nt: TGTGCCATCAGTCTGGGCGAGGGCTTGAACACTGAAGCTTTCTTT
d_gene: -; abundance: few; len: 13; v_gene: TRBV5-1; j_gene: TRBJ2-7; CDR3aa: CASSLDTGYEQYF; CDR3nt: TGCGCCAGCAGCTTGGACACGGGCTACGAGCAGTACTTC
d_gene: TRBD1; abundance: -; len: 15; v_gene: TRBV7-2; j_gene: TRBJ1-1; CDR3aa: CASSFGYDRGGEAFF; CDR3nt: TGTGCCAGCAGCTTTGGGTACGACAGGGGAGGTGAAGCTTTCTTT
d_gene: -; abundance: -; len: 13; v_gene: TRBV19; j_gene: TRBJ1-5; CDR3aa: CASSIGLGQPQHF; CDR3nt: TGTGCCAGTAGTATTGGCCTCGGGCAGCCCCAGCATTTT
d_gene: -; abundance: -; len: 13; v_gene: TRBV27; j_gene: TRBJ2-3; CDR3aa: CASRSPGTDTQYF; CDR3nt: TGTGCCAGCAGGAGTCCGGGCACAGATACGCAGTATTTT
d_gene: TRBD1; abundance: -; len: 15; v_gene: TRBV7-2; j_gene: TRBJ2-5; CDR3aa: CASSAFDRAQETQYF; CDR3nt: TGTGCCAGCAGCGCATTCGACAGGGCCCAAGAGACCCAGTACTTC
d_gene: -; abundance: -; len: 15; v_gene: TRBV7-8; j_gene: TRBJ1-1; CDR3aa: CASSLEPRANTEAFF; CDR3nt: TGTGCCAGCAGCTTAGAACCGCGGGCGAACACTGAAGCTTTCTTT
d_gene: -; abundance: -; len: 15; v_gene: TRBV18; j_gene: TRBJ1-1; CDR3aa: CASSPNGGLNTEAFF; CDR3nt: TGTGCCAGCTCACCCAACGGAGGGCTGAACACTGAAGCTTTCTTT
d_gene: -; abundance: few; len: 14; v_gene: TRBV7-9; j_gene: TRBJ2-7; CDR3aa: CASSPITGWGEQYF; CDR3nt: TGTGCCAGCAGCCCAATTACGGGGTGGGGCGAGCAGTACTTC
d_gene: TRBD2; abundance: -; len: 18; v_gene: TRBV30; j_gene: TRBJ2-2; CDR3aa: CAWSGPGTSGGNTGELFF; CDR3nt: TGTGCCTGGAGTGGCCCCGGGACTAGCGGGGGGAACACCGGGGAGCTGTTTTTT
d_gene: TRBD1; abundance: once; len: 15; v_gene: TRBV19; j_gene: TRBJ2-5; CDR3aa: CASSPHRQGKETQYF; CDR3nt: TGTGCCAGTAGCCCCCACCGACAGGGTAAAGAGACCCAGTACTTC